This is a list of T cell receptor beta chains from one sample in a study of neoadjuvant nivolumab and ipilimumab in lung cancer. The repertoire was sequenced with immunoSEQ multiplex PCR; TCRdb's copy has only in-frame clones and lacks some. The sample has about 18,000 clones; around three quarters are singletons. The specimen comprised tumor tissue, sampled after neoadjuvant nivolumab, alone or with ipilimumab, at or shortly before surgery. The receptors here all came from an adult with non-small cell lung cancer. Each CDR3 is given without its conserved first and last residue. D genes are given only for firm matches.

AWRDRNTEAF	TRBV30	TRBJ1-1	-
ASSLRLAGRANGETQY	TRBV11-2	TRBJ2-5	TRBD2
ASSLEAPASYNEQF	TRBV7-6	TRBJ2-1	-
ASSRGTSGRNTGELF	TRBV28	TRBJ2-2	TRBD2
ASSLVPLNQPQH	TRBV7-2	TRBJ1-5	-
SVEKGVETQY	TRBV29-1	TRBJ2-5	-
ASSATGYTEAF	TRBV5-6	TRBJ1-1	-
ASSLGQYEQY	TRBV7-9	TRBJ2-7	-
ASSPSGRAMGDTQY	TRBV18	TRBJ2-3	TRBD2
ASSLVPFAEETQY	TRBV7-2	TRBJ2-5	-
SAGHLNEKLF	TRBV29-1	TRBJ1-4	-
ASSPQGAYRYGYT	TRBV6-6	TRBJ1-2	TRBD1
ASSFTGTGGHEQY	TRBV28	TRBJ2-7	TRBD1
SALTGRETQY	TRBV29-1	TRBJ2-5	-
ASSLAPGLAGGFYEQY	TRBV7-2	TRBJ2-7	TRBD2
ASSLLQGQETQY	TRBV28	TRBJ2-5	TRBD1
ASSPPAGGRDTQY	TRBV27	TRBJ2-3	TRBD1
ASSSVKGASSYEQY	TRBV5-4	TRBJ2-7	TRBD1
ASSPTGGFQETQY	TRBV27	TRBJ2-5	-
ANLPRGRASYEQY	TRBV2	TRBJ2-7	TRBD2
ATRKNRAEETQY	TRBV15	TRBJ2-5	-
ASSAGTSGSRDTQY	TRBV2	TRBJ2-3	TRBD2
ASSPTGTSGQETQY	TRBV18	TRBJ2-5	TRBD2
ASSYRQGNWGGELF	TRBV6-5	TRBJ2-2	TRBD1
ASSTTVEAF	TRBV6-6	TRBJ1-1	-
ASSFYRGFYEQY	TRBV28	TRBJ2-7	TRBD1
SVVTSGYEQY	TRBV29-1	TRBJ2-7	TRBD2
ASSHRTGKTEAF	TRBV16	TRBJ1-1	TRBD1
ASSQFGLGLAVYNEQF	TRBV4-2	TRBJ2-1	TRBD2
ASSGPHALGQAEAF	TRBV13	TRBJ1-1	-
ASSSLRRQGPSYEQY	TRBV27	TRBJ2-7	TRBD1
ASSLPPGQRRTGELF	TRBV7-9	TRBJ2-2	TRBD1
ASRPGAGGVDTQY	TRBV5-5	TRBJ2-3	TRBD2
ASSLGPGQVDEQY	TRBV5-1	TRBJ2-7	TRBD1
ASSHSGTGAYGYT	TRBV14	TRBJ1-2	TRBD1
ASSLLTGFSTEAF	TRBV11-2	TRBJ1-1	TRBD1
ASSLVAGGNEAF	TRBV5-1	TRBJ1-1	-
SVDGGPRSNYGYT	TRBV29-1	TRBJ1-2	-
ASSRSGGSTDTQY	TRBV7-3	TRBJ2-3	-
ASSRMGGRSYEQY	TRBV25-1	TRBJ2-7	TRBD2
ASSYTTGDNEKLF	TRBV6-5	TRBJ1-4	TRBD1